These T cell receptor beta chains were read from a single sample in a study of blood T cell repertoires in COVID-19. TCRdb's copy holds only in-frame clones and misses some; the assay was immunoSEQ multiplex PCR. Among about 280,000 clones, around 89% were seen once, and the ten largest hold about 4.6%. The sample was peripheral blood. All receptors come from a man aged 40-55 years with acute or convalescent COVID-19. Both conserved end residues are part of each CDR3. Fields, in order: V gene, D gene, clone size, J gene, CDR3 DNA, CDR3 protein. D genes are given only for firm matches. Rows give clone size only sometimes, using once, few, many, or a class for an expanded clone.

>TRBV4-2|-|-|TRBJ2-7
TGTGCCAGCAGCCAAGATCAGGCCTACGAGCAGTACTTC
CASSQDQAYEQYF
>TRBV27|TRBD2|-|TRBJ2-3
TGTGCCAGCAGTTTATCCGACGGACTAGCGGGGGCGGGGGGGAGCACAGATACGCAGTATTTT
CASSLSDGLAGAGGSTDTQYF
>TRBV11-2|-|-|TRBJ1-2
TGTGCCAGCAGCTTACTCGACAGGATATACACCTTC
CASSLLDRIYTF
>TRBV19|-|-|TRBJ2-3
TGTGCCAGTAGTATTGGACTTGGCAGGACAGATACGCAGTATTTT
CASSIGLGRTDTQYF
>TRBV11-2|-|-|TRBJ2-6
TGTGCCAGCAGCTTAGGACTGCAAGGGAGCTCTGGGGCCAACGTCCTGACTTTC
CASSLGLQGSSGANVLTF
>TRBV5-1|-|-|TRBJ1-1
TGCGCCAGCAGCTTGCAGGGTTGGAACGCTGAAGCTTTCTTT
CASSLQGWNAEAFF
>TRBV9|-|-|TRBJ1-5
TGTGCCAGCAGCGCCCCACTCGGGGGGGGGAAGGGCAATCAGCCCCAGCATTTT
CASSAPLGGGKGNQPQHF
>TRBV6-2/TRBV6-3|TRBD2|few|TRBJ2-5
TGTGCCAGCAGTTTCACGACTAGCGGGAGCCTCAGGGAGACCCAGTACTTC
CASSFTTSGSLRETQYF
>TRBV29-1|-|-|TRBJ1-3
TGCAGCGTTGGGACTTCAACTGGAAACACCATATATTTT
CSVGTSTGNTIYF
>TRBV18|-|-|TRBJ1-3
TGTGCCAGCTCACAGGGGATCGCGAGTTCTGGAAACACCATATATTTT
CASSQGIASSGNTIYF
>TRBV3-1/TRBV3-2|-|-|TRBJ1-3
TGTGCCAGCAGCCAAACAGGGAGTGGAAACACCATATATTTT
CASSQTGSGNTIYF
>TRBV5-1|TRBD1|once|TRBJ1-1
TGCGCCAGCAGCTTAGAAAGAGGGGGCCAAGCTTTCTTT
CASSLERGGQAFF
>TRBV6-5|-|-|TRBJ2-1
TGTGCCAGCAGGAGAGGGAGCTCTTCCTACAATGAGCAGTTCTTC
CASRRGSSSYNEQFF
>TRBV6-5|-|-|TRBJ2-5
TGTGCCAGCAGTCCCCTTGCAGGGATGGAGACCCAGTACTTC
CASSPLAGMETQYF
>TRBV30|-|-|TRBJ1-5
TGTGCCTGGAGTGTCCCACGGGGTCAGCCCCAGCATTTT
CAWSVPRGQPQHF
>TRBV6-5|-|-|TRBJ1-1
TGTGCCAGCAGACACAACAGGGACGGGAACACTGAAGCTTTCTTT
CASRHNRDGNTEAFF
>TRBV19|-|-|TRBJ1-2
TGTGCCAGTAGTCACAGGGCCAGAGAGCCTCAGAATGGCTACACCTTC
CASSHRAREPQNGYTF
>TRBV7-9|TRBD1|-|TRBJ1-2
TGTGCCAGCACCAGACAGGGCCTATCGAACGGCTACACCTTC
CASTRQGLSNGYTF
>TRBV27|TRBD1|-|TRBJ2-1
TGTGCCACCAAAGCTACGGACAGGGGATTGAATGAGCAGTTCTTC
CATKATDRGLNEQFF
>TRBV5-8|TRBD2|-|TRBJ2-3
TGTGCCAGCAGCTCCAGACTTAGCGGGGGGGTCCTCACAGATACGCAGTATTTT
CASSSRLSGGVLTDTQYF
>TRBV5-1|-|-|TRBJ1-1
TGCGCCAGCAGCTTGGAACATTTGAACACTGAAGCTTTCTTT
CASSLEHLNTEAFF
>TRBV10-1|-|-|TRBJ2-1
TGCGCCAGCAGTGATTCGACACAGGCCTCCTACAATGAGCAGTTCTTC
CASSDSTQASYNEQFF
>TRBV10-1|-|-|TRBJ2-1
TGCGCCAGCAGTGAGTCGGGAACTCGGGGAGCAGGATACAATGAGCAGTTCTTC
CASSESGTRGAGYNEQFF
>TRBV30|-|-|TRBJ2-3
TGTGCCTCCTTAAGGGGGTCCACAGATACGCAGTATTTT
CASLRGSTDTQYF
>TRBV5-1|TRBD1|-|TRBJ2-3
TGCGCCAGCAGCTTGGGCCGGACAGGCGAAGGCACAGATACGCAGTATTTT
CASSLGRTGEGTDTQYF
>TRBV27|TRBD1|-|TRBJ1-2
TGTGCCAGCAGCCCGACCGGCAGGGGGGAATACTACACCTTC
CASSPTGRGEYYTF
>TRBV7-2|TRBD1|-|TRBJ1-1
TGTGCCAGCAGCTCCGGGACAGTAAAGGCTTTCTTT
CASSSGTVKAFF
>TRBV7-2|TRBD1|-|TRBJ1-1
TGTGCCAGCAGCGGACAGGTATCAAGCACTGAAGCTTTCTTT
CASSGQVSSTEAFF
>TRBV29-1|TRBD1|-|TRBJ1-4
TGCAGCGTGGGGGACAGGGGGATCCAAGAAAAACTGTTTTTT
CSVGDRGIQEKLFF